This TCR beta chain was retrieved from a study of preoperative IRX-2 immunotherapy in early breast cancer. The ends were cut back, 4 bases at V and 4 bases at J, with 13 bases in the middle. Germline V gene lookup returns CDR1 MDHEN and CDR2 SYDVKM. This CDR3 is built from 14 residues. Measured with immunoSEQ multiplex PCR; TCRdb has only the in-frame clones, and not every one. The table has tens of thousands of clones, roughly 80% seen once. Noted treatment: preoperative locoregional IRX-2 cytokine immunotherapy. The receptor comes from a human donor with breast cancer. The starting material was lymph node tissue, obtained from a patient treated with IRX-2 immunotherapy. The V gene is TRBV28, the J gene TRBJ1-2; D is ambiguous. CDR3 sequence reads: CASSSPIRSYGYTF. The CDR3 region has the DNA TGTGCCAGCAGTTCCCCCATCCGTTCCTATGGCTACACCTTC.